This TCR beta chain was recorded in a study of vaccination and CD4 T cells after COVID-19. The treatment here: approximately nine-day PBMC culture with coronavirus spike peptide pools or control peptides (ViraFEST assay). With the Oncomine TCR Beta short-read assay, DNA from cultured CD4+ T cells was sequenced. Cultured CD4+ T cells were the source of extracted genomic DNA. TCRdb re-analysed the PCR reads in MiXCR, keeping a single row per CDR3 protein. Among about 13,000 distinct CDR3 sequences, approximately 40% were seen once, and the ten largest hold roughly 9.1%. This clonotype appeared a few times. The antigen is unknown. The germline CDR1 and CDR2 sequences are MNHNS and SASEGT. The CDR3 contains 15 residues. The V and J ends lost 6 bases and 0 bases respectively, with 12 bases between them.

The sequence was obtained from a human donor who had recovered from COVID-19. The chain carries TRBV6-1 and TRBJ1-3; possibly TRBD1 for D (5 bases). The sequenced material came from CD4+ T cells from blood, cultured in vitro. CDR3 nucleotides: TGTGCCAGCAGACCGACGGGGGTCTCTGGAAACACCATATATTTT. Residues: CASRPTGVSGNTIYF.